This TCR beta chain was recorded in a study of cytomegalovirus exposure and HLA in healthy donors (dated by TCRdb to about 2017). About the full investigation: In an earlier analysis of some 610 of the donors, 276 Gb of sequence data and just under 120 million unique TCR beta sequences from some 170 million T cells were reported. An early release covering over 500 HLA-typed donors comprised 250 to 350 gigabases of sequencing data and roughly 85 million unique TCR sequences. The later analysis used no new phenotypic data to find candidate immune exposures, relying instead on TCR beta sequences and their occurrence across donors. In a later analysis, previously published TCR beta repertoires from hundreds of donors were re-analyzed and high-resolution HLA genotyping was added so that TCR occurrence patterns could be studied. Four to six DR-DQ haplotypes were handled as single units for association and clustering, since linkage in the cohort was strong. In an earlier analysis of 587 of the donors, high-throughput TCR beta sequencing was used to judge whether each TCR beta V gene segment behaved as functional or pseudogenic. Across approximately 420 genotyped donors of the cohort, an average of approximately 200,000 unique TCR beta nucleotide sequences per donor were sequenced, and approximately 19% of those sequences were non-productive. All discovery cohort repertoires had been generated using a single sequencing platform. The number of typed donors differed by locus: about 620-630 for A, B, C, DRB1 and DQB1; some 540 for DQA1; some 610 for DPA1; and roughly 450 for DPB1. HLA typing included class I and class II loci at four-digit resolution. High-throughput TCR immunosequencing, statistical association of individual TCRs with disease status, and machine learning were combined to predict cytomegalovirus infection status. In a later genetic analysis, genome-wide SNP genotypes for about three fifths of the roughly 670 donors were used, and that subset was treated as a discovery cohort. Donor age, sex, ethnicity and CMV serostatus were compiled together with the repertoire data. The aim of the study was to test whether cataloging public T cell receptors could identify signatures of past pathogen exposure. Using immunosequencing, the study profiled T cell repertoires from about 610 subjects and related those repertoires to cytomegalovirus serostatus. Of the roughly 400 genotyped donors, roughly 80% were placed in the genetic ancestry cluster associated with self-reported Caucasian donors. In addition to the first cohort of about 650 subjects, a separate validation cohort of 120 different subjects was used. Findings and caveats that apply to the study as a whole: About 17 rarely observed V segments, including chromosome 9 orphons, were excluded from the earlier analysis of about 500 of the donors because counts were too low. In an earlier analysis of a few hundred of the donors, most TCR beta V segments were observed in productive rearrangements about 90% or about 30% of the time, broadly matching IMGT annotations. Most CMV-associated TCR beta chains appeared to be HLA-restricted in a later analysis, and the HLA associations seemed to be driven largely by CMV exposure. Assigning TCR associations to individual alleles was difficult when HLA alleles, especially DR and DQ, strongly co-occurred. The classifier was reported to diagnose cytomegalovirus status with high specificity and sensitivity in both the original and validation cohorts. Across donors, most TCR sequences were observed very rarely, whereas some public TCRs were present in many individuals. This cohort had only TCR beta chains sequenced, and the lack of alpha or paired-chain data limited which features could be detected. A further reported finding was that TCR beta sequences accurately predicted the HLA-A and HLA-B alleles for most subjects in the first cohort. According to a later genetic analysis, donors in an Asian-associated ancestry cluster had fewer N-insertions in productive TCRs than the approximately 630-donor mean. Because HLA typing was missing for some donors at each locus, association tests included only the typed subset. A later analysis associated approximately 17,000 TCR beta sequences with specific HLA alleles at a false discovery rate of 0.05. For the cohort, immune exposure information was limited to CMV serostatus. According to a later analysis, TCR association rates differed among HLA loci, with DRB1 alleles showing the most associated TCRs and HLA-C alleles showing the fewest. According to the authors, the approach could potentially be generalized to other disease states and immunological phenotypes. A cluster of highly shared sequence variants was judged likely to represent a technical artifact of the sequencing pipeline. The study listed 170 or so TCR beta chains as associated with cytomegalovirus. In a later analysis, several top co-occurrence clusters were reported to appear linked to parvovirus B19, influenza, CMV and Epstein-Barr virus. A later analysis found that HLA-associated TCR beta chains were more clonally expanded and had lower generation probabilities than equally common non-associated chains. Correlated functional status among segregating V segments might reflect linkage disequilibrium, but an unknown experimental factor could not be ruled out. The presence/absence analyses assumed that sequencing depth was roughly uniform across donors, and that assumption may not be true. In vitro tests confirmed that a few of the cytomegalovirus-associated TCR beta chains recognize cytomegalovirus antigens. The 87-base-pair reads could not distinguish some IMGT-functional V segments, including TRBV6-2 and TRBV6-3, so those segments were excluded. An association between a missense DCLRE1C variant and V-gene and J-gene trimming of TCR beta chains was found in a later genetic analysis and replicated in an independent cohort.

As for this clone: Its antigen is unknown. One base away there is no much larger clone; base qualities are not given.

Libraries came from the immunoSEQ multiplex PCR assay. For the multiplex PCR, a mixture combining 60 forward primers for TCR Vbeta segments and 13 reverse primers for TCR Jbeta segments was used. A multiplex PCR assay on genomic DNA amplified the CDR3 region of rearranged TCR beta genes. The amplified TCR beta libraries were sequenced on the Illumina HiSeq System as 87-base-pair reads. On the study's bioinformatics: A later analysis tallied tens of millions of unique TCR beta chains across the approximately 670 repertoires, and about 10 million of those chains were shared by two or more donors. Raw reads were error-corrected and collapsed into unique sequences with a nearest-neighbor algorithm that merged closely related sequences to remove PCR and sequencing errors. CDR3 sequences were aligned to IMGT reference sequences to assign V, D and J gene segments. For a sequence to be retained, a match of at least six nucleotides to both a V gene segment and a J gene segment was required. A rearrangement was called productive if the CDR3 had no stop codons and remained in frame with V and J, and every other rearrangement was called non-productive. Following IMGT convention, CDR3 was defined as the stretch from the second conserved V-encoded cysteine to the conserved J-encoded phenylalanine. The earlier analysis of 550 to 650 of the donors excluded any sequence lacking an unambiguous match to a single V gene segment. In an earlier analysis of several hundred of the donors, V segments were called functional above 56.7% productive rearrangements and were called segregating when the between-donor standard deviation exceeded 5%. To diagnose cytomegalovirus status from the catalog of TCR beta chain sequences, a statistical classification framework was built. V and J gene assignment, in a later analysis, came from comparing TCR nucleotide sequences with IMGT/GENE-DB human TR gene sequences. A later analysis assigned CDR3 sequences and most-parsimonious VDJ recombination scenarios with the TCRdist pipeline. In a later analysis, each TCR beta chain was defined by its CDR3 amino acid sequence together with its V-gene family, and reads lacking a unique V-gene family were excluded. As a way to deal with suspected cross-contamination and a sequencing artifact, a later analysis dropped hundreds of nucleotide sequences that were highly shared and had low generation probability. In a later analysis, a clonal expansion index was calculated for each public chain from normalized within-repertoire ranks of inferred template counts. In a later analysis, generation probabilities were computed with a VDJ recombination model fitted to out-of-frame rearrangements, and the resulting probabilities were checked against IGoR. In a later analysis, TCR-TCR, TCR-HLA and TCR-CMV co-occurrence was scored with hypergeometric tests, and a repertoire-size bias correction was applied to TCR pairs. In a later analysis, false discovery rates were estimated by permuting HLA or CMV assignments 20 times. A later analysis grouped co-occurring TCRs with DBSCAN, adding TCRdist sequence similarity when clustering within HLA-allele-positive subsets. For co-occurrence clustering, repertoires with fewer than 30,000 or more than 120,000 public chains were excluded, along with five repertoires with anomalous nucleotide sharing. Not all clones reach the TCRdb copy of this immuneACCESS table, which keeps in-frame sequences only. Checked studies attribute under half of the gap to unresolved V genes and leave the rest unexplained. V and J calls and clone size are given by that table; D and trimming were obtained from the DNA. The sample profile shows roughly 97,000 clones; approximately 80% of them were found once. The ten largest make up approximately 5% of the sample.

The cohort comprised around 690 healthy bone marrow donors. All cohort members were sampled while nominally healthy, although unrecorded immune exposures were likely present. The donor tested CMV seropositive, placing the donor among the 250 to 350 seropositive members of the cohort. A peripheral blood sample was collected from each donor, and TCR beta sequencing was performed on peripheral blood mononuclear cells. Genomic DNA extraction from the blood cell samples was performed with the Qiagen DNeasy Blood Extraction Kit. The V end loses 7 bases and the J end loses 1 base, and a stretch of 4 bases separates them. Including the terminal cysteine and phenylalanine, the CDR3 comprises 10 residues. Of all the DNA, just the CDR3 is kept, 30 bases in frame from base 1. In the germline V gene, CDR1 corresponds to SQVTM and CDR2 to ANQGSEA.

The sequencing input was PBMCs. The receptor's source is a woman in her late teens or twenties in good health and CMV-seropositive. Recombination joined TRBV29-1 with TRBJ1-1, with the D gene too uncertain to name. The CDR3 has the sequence CSGRNTEAFF. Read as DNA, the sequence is TGCAGCGGGAGGAACACTGAAGCTTTCTTT. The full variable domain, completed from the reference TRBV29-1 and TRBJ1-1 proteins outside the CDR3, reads SAVISQKPSRDICQRGTSLTIQCQVDSQVTMMFWYRQQPGQSLTLIATANQGSEATYESGFVIDKFPISRPNLTFSTLTVSNMSPEDSSIYLCSGRNTEAFFGQGTRLTVV.